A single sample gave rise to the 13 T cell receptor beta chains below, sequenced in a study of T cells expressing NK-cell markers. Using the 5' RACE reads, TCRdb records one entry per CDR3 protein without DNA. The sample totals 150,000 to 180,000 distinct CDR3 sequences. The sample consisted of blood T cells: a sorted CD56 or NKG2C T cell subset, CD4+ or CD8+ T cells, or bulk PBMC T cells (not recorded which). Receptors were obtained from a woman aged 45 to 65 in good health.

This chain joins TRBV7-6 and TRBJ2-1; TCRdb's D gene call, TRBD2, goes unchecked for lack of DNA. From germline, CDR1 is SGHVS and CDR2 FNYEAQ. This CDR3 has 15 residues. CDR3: CASSSREAQRNEQFF.

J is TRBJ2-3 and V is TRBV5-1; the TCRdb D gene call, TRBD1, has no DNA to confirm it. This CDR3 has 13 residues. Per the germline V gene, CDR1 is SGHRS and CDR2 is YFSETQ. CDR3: CASSSYRRDTQYF.

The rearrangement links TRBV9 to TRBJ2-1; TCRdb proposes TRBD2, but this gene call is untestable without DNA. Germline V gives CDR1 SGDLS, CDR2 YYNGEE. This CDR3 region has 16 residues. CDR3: CASSLGGASVYNEQFF.

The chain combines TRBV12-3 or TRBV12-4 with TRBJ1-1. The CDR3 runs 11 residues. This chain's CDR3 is CASSLMAGAFF.

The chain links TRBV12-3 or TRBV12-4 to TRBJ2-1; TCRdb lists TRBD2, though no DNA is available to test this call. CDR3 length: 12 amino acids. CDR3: CASRVEDNEQFF.

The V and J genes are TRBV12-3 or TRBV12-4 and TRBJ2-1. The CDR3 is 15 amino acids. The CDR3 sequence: CASSSSGGSYNEQFF.

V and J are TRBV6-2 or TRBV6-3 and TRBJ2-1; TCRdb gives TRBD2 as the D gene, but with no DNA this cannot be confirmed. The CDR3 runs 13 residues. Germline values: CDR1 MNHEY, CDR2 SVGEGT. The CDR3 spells CASTHPEYNEQFF.

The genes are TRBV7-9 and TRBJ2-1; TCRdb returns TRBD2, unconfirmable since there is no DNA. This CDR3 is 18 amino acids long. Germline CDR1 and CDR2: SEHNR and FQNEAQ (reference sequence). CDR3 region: CASVGLAGESSSYNEQFF.

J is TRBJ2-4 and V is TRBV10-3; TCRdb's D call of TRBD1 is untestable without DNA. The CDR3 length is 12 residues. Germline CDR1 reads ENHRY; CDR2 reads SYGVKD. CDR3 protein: CATTGRENIQYF.

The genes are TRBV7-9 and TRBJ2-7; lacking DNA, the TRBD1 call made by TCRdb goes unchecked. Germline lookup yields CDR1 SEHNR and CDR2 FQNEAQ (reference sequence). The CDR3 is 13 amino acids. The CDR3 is CASSLEAGTEQYF. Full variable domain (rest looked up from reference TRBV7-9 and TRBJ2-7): DTGVSQNPRHKITKRGQNVTFRCDPISEHNRLYWYRQTLGQGPEFLTYFQNEAQLEKSRLLSDRFSAERPKGSFSTLEIQRTEQGDSAMYLCASSLEAGTEQYFGPGTRLTVT.

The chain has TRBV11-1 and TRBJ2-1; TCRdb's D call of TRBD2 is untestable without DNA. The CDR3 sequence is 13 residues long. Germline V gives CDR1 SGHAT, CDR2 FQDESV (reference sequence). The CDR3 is CASSLGLVSEQFF. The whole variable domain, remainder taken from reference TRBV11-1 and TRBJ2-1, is EAEVAQSPRYKITEKSQAVAFWCDPISGHATLYWYRQILGQGPELLVQFQDESVVDDSQLPKDRFSAERLKGVDSTLKIQPAELGDSAMYLCASSLGLVSEQFFGPGTRLTVL.

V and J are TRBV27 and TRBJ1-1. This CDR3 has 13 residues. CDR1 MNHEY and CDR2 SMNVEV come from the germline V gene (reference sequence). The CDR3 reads CASSPGTSAEAFF.

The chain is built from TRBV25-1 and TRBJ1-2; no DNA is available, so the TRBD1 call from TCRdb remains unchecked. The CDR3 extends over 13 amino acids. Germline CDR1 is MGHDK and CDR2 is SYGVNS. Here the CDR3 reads CASSYGGRYGYTF.